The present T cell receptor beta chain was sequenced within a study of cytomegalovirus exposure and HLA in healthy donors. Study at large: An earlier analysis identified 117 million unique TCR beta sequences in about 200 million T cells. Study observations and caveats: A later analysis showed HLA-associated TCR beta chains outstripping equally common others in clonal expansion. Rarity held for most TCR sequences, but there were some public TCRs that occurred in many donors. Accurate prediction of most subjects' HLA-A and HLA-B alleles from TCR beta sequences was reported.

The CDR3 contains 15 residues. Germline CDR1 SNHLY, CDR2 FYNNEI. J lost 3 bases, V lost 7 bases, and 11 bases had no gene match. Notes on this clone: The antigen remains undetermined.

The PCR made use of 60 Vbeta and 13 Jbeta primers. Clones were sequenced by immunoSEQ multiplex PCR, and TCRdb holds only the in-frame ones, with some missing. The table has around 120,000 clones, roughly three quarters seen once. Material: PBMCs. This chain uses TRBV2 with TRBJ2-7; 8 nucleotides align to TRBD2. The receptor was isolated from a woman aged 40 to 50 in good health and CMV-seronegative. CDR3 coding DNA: TGTGCCAGCAAAGAAGCGGGGGCCCTGGGCTACGAGCAGTACTTC. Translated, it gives CASKEAGALGYEQYF.